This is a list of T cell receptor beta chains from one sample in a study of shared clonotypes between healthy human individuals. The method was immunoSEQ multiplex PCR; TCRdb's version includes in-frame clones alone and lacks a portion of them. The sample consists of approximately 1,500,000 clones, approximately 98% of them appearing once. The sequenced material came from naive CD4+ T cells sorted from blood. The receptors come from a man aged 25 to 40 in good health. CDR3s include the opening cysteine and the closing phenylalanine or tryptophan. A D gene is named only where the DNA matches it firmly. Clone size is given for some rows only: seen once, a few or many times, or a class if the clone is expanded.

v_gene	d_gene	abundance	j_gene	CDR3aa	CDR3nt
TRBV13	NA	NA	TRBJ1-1	CASSLVQGSEAFF	TGTGCCAGCAGCTTAGTGCAAGGGAGTGAAGCTTTCTTT
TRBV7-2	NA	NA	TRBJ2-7	CASSAPLAPRGDYEQYF	TGTGCCAGCAGCGCTCCTCTAGCGCCCCGAGGGGACTACGAGCAGTACTTC
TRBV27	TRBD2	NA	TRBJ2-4	CASSQPGGPIQYF	TGTGCCAGCAGTCAACCGGGGGGTCCGATTCAGTACTTC
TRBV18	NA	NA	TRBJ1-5	CASSPEDGDQPQHF	TGTGCCAGCTCACCAGAGGACGGAGATCAGCCCCAGCATTTT
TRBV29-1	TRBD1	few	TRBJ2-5	CSDRGRAETQYF	TGCAGCGACAGGGGGCGCGCAGAGACCCAGTACTTC
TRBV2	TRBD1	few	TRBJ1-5	CASSGDRGNQPQHF	TGTGCCAGCAGTGGGGACAGGGGCAATCAGCCCCAGCATTTT
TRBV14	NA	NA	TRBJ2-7	CASSPWRRAYEQYF	TGTGCCAGCAGCCCCTGGCGCAGGGCCTACGAGCAGTACTTC
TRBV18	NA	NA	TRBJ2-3	CASSPPRGDTQYF	TGTGCCAGCTCACCTCCCCGTGGTGATACGCAGTATTTT
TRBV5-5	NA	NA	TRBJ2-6	CASSRSGANVLTF	TGTGCCAGCAGCCGTTCTGGGGCCAACGTCCTGACTTTC
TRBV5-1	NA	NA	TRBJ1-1	CASSLAGSRTEAFF	TGCGCCAGCTCCTTAGCGGGAAGTAGAACTGAAGCTTTCTTT
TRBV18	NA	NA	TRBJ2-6	CASSPSYNGANVLTF	TGTGCCAGCTCACCTTCCTACAATGGGGCCAACGTCCTGACTTTC
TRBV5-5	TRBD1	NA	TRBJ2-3	CASSLESGGADTQYF	TGTGCCAGCAGCTTGGAGTCAGGGGGCGCAGATACGCAGTATTTT
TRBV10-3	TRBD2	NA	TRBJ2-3	CAISELGGSLTDTQYF	TGTGCCATCAGTGAGTTGGGCGGGAGTCTGACAGATACGCAGTATTTT
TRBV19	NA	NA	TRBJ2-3	CASSIRAFGGGDTQYF	TGTGCCAGTAGTATAAGGGCGTTTGGAGGGGGTGATACGCAGTATTTT
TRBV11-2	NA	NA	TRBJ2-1	CASSSLPGLPSGEFF	TGTGCCAGCAGCTCGTTACCGGGACTACCCTCAGGGGAGTTCTTC
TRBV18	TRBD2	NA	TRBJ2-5	CASSPWNSGRAAQETQYF	TGTGCCAGCTCACCTTGGAATAGCGGGAGGGCGGCCCAAGAGACCCAGTACTTC
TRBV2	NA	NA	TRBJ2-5	CASSDRQGMTQYF	TGTGCCAGCAGTGATAGACAAGGGATGACCCAGTACTTC
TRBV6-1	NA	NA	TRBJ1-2	CASSEGRGYYGYTF	TGTGCCAGCAGTGAAGGAAGGGGATACTATGGCTACACCTTC
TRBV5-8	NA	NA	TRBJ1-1	CASSLTGLSEAFF	TGTGCCAGCAGCTTAACAGGGTTATCTGAAGCTTTCTTT
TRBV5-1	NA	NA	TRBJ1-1	CASSLGRGYTEAFF	TGCGCCAGCAGCTTGGGCAGGGGTTACACTGAAGCTTTCTTT
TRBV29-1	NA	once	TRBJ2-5	CSFGLIEVTQYF	TGCAGCTTCGGGCTTATCGAGGTGACCCAGTACTTC
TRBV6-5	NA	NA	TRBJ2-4	CASSHREGNIQYF	TGTGCCAGCAGCCACAGGGAGGGGAACATTCAGTACTTC
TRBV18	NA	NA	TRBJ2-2	CASSPRGNTGELFF	TGTGCCAGCTCACCACGAGGGAACACCGGGGAGCTGTTTTTT
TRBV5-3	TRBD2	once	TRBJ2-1	CPAGGEVNEQFF	TGCCCGGCGGGAGGGGAAGTAAATGAGCAGTTCTTC
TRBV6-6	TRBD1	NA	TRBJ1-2	CASEQGGLGGYTF	TGTGCCAGCGAGCAGGGGGGCTTAGGTGGCTACACCTTC
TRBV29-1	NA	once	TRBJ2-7	CSVANLGEQYF	TGCAGCGTTGCTAACTTGGGGGAGCAGTACTTC
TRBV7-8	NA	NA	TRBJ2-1	CASSLAVLGYNEQFF	TGTGCCAGCAGCTTAGCCGTACTAGGGTACAATGAGCAGTTCTTC
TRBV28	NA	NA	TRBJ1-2	CASSSNGGYTF	TGTGCCAGCAGTTCAAATGGTGGCTACACCTTC
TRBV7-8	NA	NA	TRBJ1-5	CASSLSGSGQPQHF	TGTGCCAGCAGCTTAAGCGGGAGTGGACAGCCCCAGCATTTT
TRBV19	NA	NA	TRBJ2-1	CASSIRSLVYNEQFF	TGTGCCAGTAGTATTAGGTCTCTGGTCTACAATGAGCAGTTCTTC
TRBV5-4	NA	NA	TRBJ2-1	CASSVGTYGEQFF	TGTGCCAGCAGCGTCGGGACCTACGGTGAGCAGTTCTTC
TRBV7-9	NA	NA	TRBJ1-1	CASIPLFLRGVAEAFF	TGTGCCAGCATCCCCCTATTCCTCCGTGGGGTCGCTGAAGCTTTCTTT
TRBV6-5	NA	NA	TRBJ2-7	CASSYSVPSAPYEQYF	TGTGCCAGCAGTTACTCCGTCCCTAGCGCTCCCTACGAGCAGTACTTC
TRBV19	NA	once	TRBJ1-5	CASSATSGGRSNQPQHF	TGTGCCAGTAGTGCTACATCGGGGGGAAGAAGCAATCAGCCCCAGCATTTT
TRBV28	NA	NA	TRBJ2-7	CASKSPQVQQYF	TGTGCCAGCAAAAGCCCTCAGGTCCAGCAGTACTTC
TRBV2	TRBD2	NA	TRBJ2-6	CASSEDASGSTGANVLTF	TGTGCCAGCAGTGAAGATGCTAGCGGGAGTACCGGGGCCAACGTCCTGACTTTC
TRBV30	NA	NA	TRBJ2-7	CAWSAAEYEQYF	TGTGCCTGGAGTGCAGCCGAGTACGAGCAGTACTTC
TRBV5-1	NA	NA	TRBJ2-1	CASSLELGVTYNEQFF	TGCGCCAGCAGCTTGGAGTTGGGGGTTACTTACAATGAGCAGTTCTTC
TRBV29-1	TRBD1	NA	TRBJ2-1	CSVKGQSYNEQFF	TGCAGCGTCAAGGGACAGTCGTACAATGAGCAGTTCTTC
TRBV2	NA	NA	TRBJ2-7	CASGEDEQYF	TGTGCCAGCGGGGAGGACGAGCAGTACTTC
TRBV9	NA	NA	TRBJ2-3	CASSVGSFRDTQYF	TGTGCCAGCAGCGTAGGATCTTTTAGGGATACGCAGTATTTT
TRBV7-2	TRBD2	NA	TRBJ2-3	CASMTSGTDTQYF	TGTGCCAGCATGACTAGCGGCACAGATACGCAGTATTTT
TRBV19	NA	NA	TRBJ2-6	CASSDGALAGANVLTF	TGTGCCAGTAGTGACGGGGCCCTGGCCGGGGCCAACGTCCTGACTTTC
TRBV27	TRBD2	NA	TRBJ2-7	CASSLIGTSAYEQYF	TGTGCCAGCAGTTTGATCGGGACTAGCGCCTACGAGCAGTACTTC
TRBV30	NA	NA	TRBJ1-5	CAGNNQPQHF	TGTGCCGGGAACAATCAGCCCCAGCATTTT
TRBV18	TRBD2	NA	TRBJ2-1	CASSPGLAGNFEQFF	TGTGCCAGCTCACCAGGATTAGCGGGAAACTTTGAGCAGTTCTTC
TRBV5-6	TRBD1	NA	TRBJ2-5	CASSLGRGETQYF	TGTGCCAGCAGCTTGGGCAGGGGGGAGACCCAGTACTTC
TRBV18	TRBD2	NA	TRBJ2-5	CASHSGSLETQYF	TGTGCCAGCCATAGCGGGAGCTTGGAGACCCAGTACTTC
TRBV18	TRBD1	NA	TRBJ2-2	CASSPGTGLNTGELFF	TGTGCCAGCTCACCTGGGACAGGCCTGAACACCGGGGAGCTGTTTTTT
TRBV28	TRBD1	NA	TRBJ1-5	CASSRMMDRSVFSNQPQHF	TGTGCCAGCAGCCGGATGATGGACAGGTCGGTATTCAGCAATCAGCCCCAGCATTTT
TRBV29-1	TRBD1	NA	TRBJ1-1	CSVRTRGVYLAEAFF	TGCAGCGTTCGAACCAGGGGGGTCTATTTAGCTGAAGCTTTCTTT
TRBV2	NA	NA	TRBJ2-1	CASSTRGNEQFF	TGTGCCAGCTCCACTAGGGGTAATGAGCAGTTCTTC
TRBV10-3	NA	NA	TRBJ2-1	CAISEEGSNEQFF	TGTGCCATCAGTGAAGAGGGTTCCAATGAGCAGTTCTTC
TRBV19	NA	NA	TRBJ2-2	CASINSGELFF	TGTGCCAGTATTAACAGCGGGGAGCTGTTTTTT
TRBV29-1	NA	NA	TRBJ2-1	CSAGVSSNEQFF	TGCAGCGCTGGGGTCTCTTCGAATGAGCAGTTCTTC
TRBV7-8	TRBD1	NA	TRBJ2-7	CASSLARDRAYEQYF	TGTGCCAGCAGCTTAGCGCGGGACAGGGCCTACGAGCAGTACTTC
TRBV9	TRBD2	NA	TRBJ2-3	CASSTRAGELGDTQYF	TGTGCCAGCAGCACCCGAGCGGGAGAATTAGGAGATACGCAGTATTTT
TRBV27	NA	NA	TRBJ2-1	CASKRESYNEQFF	TGTGCCAGCAAGAGGGAATCCTACAATGAGCAGTTCTTC
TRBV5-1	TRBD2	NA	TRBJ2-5	CASSRTSGSYQETQYF	TGCGCCAGCAGCCGCACTAGCGGGAGTTACCAAGAGACCCAGTACTTC
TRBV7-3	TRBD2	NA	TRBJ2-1	CASRKSAGGGDNEQFF	TGTGCCAGCAGGAAAAGCGCGGGAGGAGGGGACAATGAGCAGTTCTTC